This T cell receptor beta chain was retrieved from a study of blood T cell repertoires in COVID-19. From germline, CDR1 is LNHNV and CDR2 YYDKDF (reference sequence). V gave up 0 bases and J gave up 4 bases, with 10 bases separating them. The CDR3 runs to 16 residues. Each participant's cohort was designated according to participant-reported clinical history. Recovered status in Cohort 3 required two negative PCRs, clearance, or symptom resolution. Authors' analysis steps: How many nucleated cells were present was estimated from reference gene primer amplification. Profiled with immunoSEQ multiplex PCR; TCRdb holds only in-frame clones, not every one. The V and J calls and the clone size are those of that table, but D and trimming were determined from the DNA. The table includes around 290,000 clones, roughly 88% detected once.

The genes are TRBV15 and TRBJ1-6; D ambiguous. This TCR was sampled from a woman aged 25 to 45 who had recovered from COVID-19. Sequencing used PBMCs or T cells enriched from blood (not recorded which). The CDR3 loop reads CATSREGAQYNSPLHF. The DNA of the CDR3 is TGTGCCACCAGCAGAGAGGGAGCCCAATATAATTCACCCCTCCACTTT. Combining the CDR3 with reference TRBV15 and TRBJ1-6 gives the whole variable domain DAMVIQNPRYQVTQFGKPVTLSCSQTLNHNVMYWYQQKSSQAPKLLFHYYDKDFNNEADTPDNFQSRRPNTSFCFLDIRSPGLGDTAMYLCATSREGAQYNSPLHFGNGTRLTVT.